This TCR beta chain was obtained from a study of T cells expressing NK-cell markers (dated by TCRdb to about 2020). With regard to the full study: In sorted CD3+CD56+NKG2C+, CD3+CD56+NKG2C- and CD3+CD56-NKG2C+ T-cell subsets from about 8 donors, TCR beta-chain repertoires were profiled. Of the eight sequenced donors, seven were found to be HCMV-seropositive and one was found to be HCMV-seronegative. Randomly selected healthy volunteers, three men and five women, were used as the eight sequenced donors. Illumina HiSeq 2000/2500, MiSeq or NextSeq was used to sequence libraries as 2 x 150 bp reads.

HCMV-specific IgG was detected in serum with a commercial ELISA kit to determine HCMV serostatus. Ficoll density gradient centrifugation was used to isolate peripheral blood mononuclear cells from blood. The sample was run on an Illumina HiSeq 2000. TCR beta cDNA libraries were prepared using 5'RACE template switching, which introduced a universal primer site and unique molecular identifiers. cDNA synthesis was primed from the TCR beta constant segment, followed by two successive PCR amplification steps. From the authors' description of their analysis: MIGEC was used to demultiplex reads and group the reads by UMI, and MiTCR was used to assemble and quantify clonotypes. To exclude erroneous sequences, only TCR cDNA sequences supported by at least two reads were retained. The tcR package was used for downstream repertoire analysis, and clonotypes were matched across fractions by CDR3 nucleotide sequence plus V segment. VDJmatch was used to annotate antigen specificity against VDJdb, with one amino acid substitution allowed in CDR3. TCRdb reprocessed the reads and provides one entry for every CDR3 protein sequence; no DNA is given. For this entry, the V and J calls and clone size follow TCRdb and not the study's own pipeline. This sample's records show 300,000 or so distinct CDR3 sequences. Of the sample, around 4.2% falls within the top ten clones.

What the authors observed across the whole study: It remained unclear whether the expanded NKG2C-expressing T cell clones were specific for HCMV antigens. Those dominant clonotypes were again the most abundant among CD3+CD56-NKG2C+ cells in a few donors, at about 25-60.1%. In five to seven donors, the dominant CD3+CD56+NKG2C+ clonotypes were among the top 10 CD8+ clonotypes and accounted for 1.0-7.0% of CD8+ T cells.

As encoded in the germline V gene (reference sequence), CDR1 is SEHNR while CDR2 is FQNEAQ. Including cysteine and phenylalanine, the CDR3 has 16 amino acids. DNA for this receptor is not on file. Notes on this clonotype: Its antigen is currently not known.

The V gene is TRBV7-9 and the J gene is TRBJ2-1; TCRdb names TRBD1, which stays unverified in the absence of DNA. This sequence originates from a woman aged 18-70 years in good health. The source material was blood T cells: a sorted CD56 or NKG2C T cell subset, CD4+ or CD8+ T cells, or bulk PBMC T cells (not recorded which). The CDR3 reads CASSLGHGGPYNEQFF. Here the CDR3 is joined to the reference TRBV7-9 and TRBJ2-1 genes, and the full variable domain is: DTGVSQNPRHKITKRGQNVTFRCDPISEHNRLYWYRQTLGQGPEFLTYFQNEAQLEKSRLLSDRFSAERPKGSFSTLEIQRTEQGDSAMYLCASSLGHGGPYNEQFFGPGTRLTVL.